These T cell receptor beta chains were read from a single sample in a study of T cell responses to AZD1222 COVID-19 vaccine. Here immunoSEQ multiplex PCR was the method, and the copy in TCRdb shows in-frame clones only, minus some. The sample records about 120,000 clones, about 85% being singletons. The sample consisted of peripheral blood, taken on day 0 of AZD1222 vaccination. The receptors derive from an adult in good health. CDR3s include the opening cysteine and the closing phenylalanine or tryptophan. Each record gives: clone size, J gene, V gene, D gene, CDR3 DNA, CDR3 protein. D genes are given only for firm matches. Size is omitted from some rows. Given values are once, few, many or a class for expanded clones.

>-|TRBJ2-3|TRBV2|-
TGTGCCAGCAGTTCACTAGAAACAGATACGCAGTATTTT
CASSSLETDTQYF
>-|TRBJ1-6|TRBV3-1/TRBV3-2|-
TGTGCCAGCAGCCAAGCATTCAGAGATTCACCCCTCCACTTT
CASSQAFRDSPLHF
>-|TRBJ1-6|TRBV5-1|-
TGCGCCAGCAGCTTGGAGTCGGGAGGGTATAATTCACCCCTCCACTTT
CASSLESGGYNSPLHF
>once|TRBJ2-7|TRBV18|-
TGTGCCAGCTCACCACTTGCGGGTTCCTACGAGCAGTACTTC
CASSPLAGSYEQYF
>-|TRBJ2-7|TRBV5-1|TRBD1
TGCGCCAGCAGCCCGGGACAGTCCGAGCAGTACTTC
CASSPGQSEQYF
>-|TRBJ1-1|TRBV28|-
TGTGCCAGCAGCCCCGGGGCAGGGAGGGCTGAAGCTTTCTTT
CASSPGAGRAEAFF
>-|TRBJ2-1|TRBV3-1/TRBV3-2|-
TGTGCCAGCAGCGAATTGGGGGGGGCTAGCGGAAAAAGCTCCTACAATGAGCAGTTCTTC
CASSELGGASGKSSYNEQFF
>-|TRBJ2-5|TRBV5-4|-
TGTGCCAGCAGCTTGGGGGGGACGGAAGAGACCCAGTACTTC
CASSLGGTEETQYF
>-|TRBJ1-1|TRBV7-2|-
TGTGCCAGCAGCTTAGATGGGACCGAAGCTTTCTTT
CASSLDGTEAFF
>-|TRBJ1-6|TRBV28|-
TGTGCCAGCAGCCGGGATTCTAATTCACCCCTCCACTTT
CASSRDSNSPLHF
>few|TRBJ2-1|TRBV5-4|TRBD2
TGTGCCAGCAGCTCCCGGCGCGTGAGCGGGGACTCCTACAATGAGCAGTTCTTC
CASSSRRVSGDSYNEQFF
>-|TRBJ2-1|TRBV5-1|-
TGCGCCAGCAGCTTCGGGACCCTGTACAATGAGCAGTTCTTC
CASSFGTLYNEQFF
>-|TRBJ2-2|TRBV30|-
TGTGCCTGGTCCAGAAACACCGGGGAGCTGTTTTTT
CAWSRNTGELFF
>-|TRBJ1-4|TRBV20-1|-
TGCAGTGCTAGTCAGTCACCGGGGGAAAAACTGTTTTTT
CSASQSPGEKLFF
>-|TRBJ1-1|TRBV2|-
TGTGCCAGCAGGGGGCTTGGGGCGTTGTTGACTGAAGCTTTCTTT
CASRGLGALLTEAFF
>-|TRBJ2-2|TRBV7-2|-
TGTGCCAGCAGCTTACAGGTTGCGAACACCGGGGAGCTGTTTTTT
CASSLQVANTGELFF
>many|TRBJ2-5|TRBV7-8|-
TGTGCCAGCAGCTTGAACAGGCAAGAGACCCAGTACTTC
CASSLNRQETQYF
>-|TRBJ1-2|TRBV2|-
TGTGCCAGCAGTCCTGGGACAATCCCTTCTGGCTACACCTTC
CASSPGTIPSGYTF
>-|TRBJ1-1|TRBV11-2|-
TGTGCCAGCAGCTTAGATCGCGGGTCAGGTGAAGCTTTCTTT
CASSLDRGSGEAFF
>-|TRBJ2-7|TRBV12-3/TRBV12-4|-
TGTGCCAGCACCCAGGACGATCGGGAGCAGTACTTC
CASTQDDREQYF
>-|TRBJ1-2|TRBV6-2/TRBV6-3|-
TGTGCCAGCAGTTACGGGTCCCGTGTGGGCTACACCTTC
CASSYGSRVGYTF
>-|TRBJ2-3|TRBV5-1|-
TGCGCCAGCAGACCCTCCGGGGTCCGCACAGATACGCAGTATTTT
CASRPSGVRTDTQYF
>-|TRBJ2-3|TRBV7-2|-
TGTGCCAGCAGCTTAGCTCTAGGTAGAAGCACAGATACGCAGTATTTT
CASSLALGRSTDTQYF
>-|TRBJ2-7|TRBV28|-
TGTGCCAGCGGCGAATCCGGACCCTACGAGCAGTACTTC
CASGESGPYEQYF
>-|TRBJ1-2|TRBV6-1|-
TGTGCCAGCAGTGAAGCGAGCCGGGGAGTAGATGGCTACACCTTC
CASSEASRGVDGYTF
>-|TRBJ2-3|TRBV5-6|-
TGTGCCAGCAGCTTGACCACCTCAAGGACGGGAATAGACACAGATACGCAGTATTTT
CASSLTTSRTGIDTDTQYF
>-|TRBJ1-2|TRBV10-3|-
TGTGCCATCAACGGGCCGACTAACTATGGCTACACCTTC
CAINGPTNYGYTF
>-|TRBJ2-1|TRBV5-4|-
TGTGCCAGCAGCAAAGGACAGTCTTCCCCCTACAATGAGCAGTTCTTC
CASSKGQSSPYNEQFF
>-|TRBJ2-2|TRBV29-1|TRBD1
TGCAGCGCCGGGGACAGGGTGTCCGGGGAGCTGTTTTTT
CSAGDRVSGELFF
>-|TRBJ2-7|TRBV19|-
TGTGCCAGTAGTGCCGGGACGGACTACGAGCAGTACTTC
CASSAGTDYEQYF
>-|TRBJ2-2|TRBV13|-
TGTGCCAGCAGCTTACTTCGGGGTCACAACGCCGGGGAGCTGTTTTTT
CASSLLRGHNAGELFF
>-|TRBJ2-1|TRBV4-2|TRBD2
TGTGCCAGCAGCCAAGATTTCGGACTAGCGGGGGGGCAGGTGTTCTTC
CASSQDFGLAGGQVFF
>-|TRBJ2-7|TRBV3-1/TRBV3-2|-
TGTGCCAGCAGCCAAGATATGGGGGACCCCTACGAGCAGTACTTC
CASSQDMGDPYEQYF
>few|TRBJ2-7|TRBV4-1|TRBD2
TGCGCCAGCAGCCAAGGGACTAGCGGGGGCTACGAGCAGTACTTC
CASSQGTSGGYEQYF
>-|TRBJ1-1|TRBV28|TRBD1
TGTGCCAGCACCTGGGACGACAGGGTGGCTTTCTTT
CASTWDDRVAFF
>once|TRBJ2-3|TRBV7-9|TRBD2
TGTGCCAGCAGCTTAGGGGCGGGGGGACCTTTAAACACAGATACGCAGTATTTT
CASSLGAGGPLNTDTQYF
>-|TRBJ1-2|TRBV20-1|-
TGCAGTGCTAGAGGCAACGACTACACCTTC
CSARGNDYTF
>-|TRBJ2-3|TRBV5-1|TRBD2
TGCGCCAGCACACTCGGGGGGACCACAGATACGCAGTATTTT
CASTLGGTTDTQYF
>-|TRBJ1-5|TRBV4-1|-
TGCGCCAGCACCCAGTTTGACGGTAGCAATCAGCCCCAGCATTTT
CASTQFDGSNQPQHF
>once|TRBJ1-3|TRBV11-2|-
TGTGCCAGCAGCTTATTTGTCTCTGGAAACACCATATATTTT
CASSLFVSGNTIYF
>-|TRBJ1-6|TRBV5-4|-
TGTGCCAGCAGCTTGGGGACGGTAAACTCACCCCTCCACTTT
CASSLGTVNSPLHF
>-|TRBJ2-7|TRBV5-6|-
TGTGCCAGCAGTGGCTTAAAGACCGGTCACTACGAGCAGTACTTC
CASSGLKTGHYEQYF
>once|TRBJ1-1|TRBV30|-
TGTGCCTGGAGTGCGCGAGACACTGAAGCTTTCTTT
CAWSARDTEAFF
>-|TRBJ1-1|TRBV6-2/TRBV6-3|-
TGTGCCAGCAGTTACCTCCATCCCGGGACTGAAGCTTTCTTT
CASSYLHPGTEAFF
>few|TRBJ2-2|TRBV6-5|-
TGTGCCAGCAGCCCGGGACAAATTACCCTCGGGGAGCTGTTTTTT
CASSPGQITLGELFF
>-|TRBJ1-3|TRBV7-2|-
TGTGCCAGCAACCACCGGGGCACCGGAAACACCATATATTTT
CASNHRGTGNTIYF
>-|TRBJ2-4|TRBV24-1|TRBD2
TGTGCCACCAGTGATTTGGTGCCCGGGGTAGCGGGGGGGCTAGCCAAAAACATTCAGTACTTC
CATSDLVPGVAGGLAKNIQYF
>-|TRBJ1-1|TRBV12-5|-
TGTGCTAGTGGTTTTTCCCCCGGCATGAACACTGAAGCTTTCTTT
CASGFSPGMNTEAFF
>once|TRBJ2-7|TRBV2|-
TGTGCCAGCAGTGGGGACACGAGCTCCTACGAGCAGTACTTC
CASSGDTSSYEQYF
>-|TRBJ1-2|TRBV7-9|-
TGTGCCAGCAGCTACGTCAGACCAACCTATGGCTACACCTTC
CASSYVRPTYGYTF
>-|TRBJ1-1|TRBV7-2|-
TGTGCCAGCAGCCTGGGACGGGTGATGAACACTGAAGCTTTCTTT
CASSLGRVMNTEAFF